This passage covers 30 T cell receptor beta chains from one sample sequenced in a study of cytomegalovirus exposure and HLA in healthy donors. Using immunoSEQ multiplex PCR, the repertoire was profiled, and TCRdb retains in-frame clones only, with some absent. The repertoire holds approximately 64,000 clones, with around 89% as singletons. The sequencing sample was made of PBMCs. The receptors were gathered from a woman in her late teens or twenties in good health and CMV-seronegative.

J is TRBJ2-1 and V is TRBV27; 7 bases match TRBD2. The CDR3 is made up of 16 amino acids. J was trimmed by 6 bases and V by 5 bases; bases with no gene match: 13. Germline loops: CDR1 MNHEY, CDR2 SMNVEV (reference sequence). Here the CDR3 reads CASSPSGRAIGNEQFF. The DNA of the CDR3 is TGTGCCAGCAGTCCCTCAGGGAGGGCCATAGGCAATGAGCAGTTCTTC.

The chain employs TRBV6-1 and TRBJ1-6; TRBD1 agrees at 10 bases. CDR1 and CDR2 from the germline V gene are MNHNS and SASEGT. The CDR3 runs to 14 residues. V trimming: 1 base; J trimming: 9 bases; junction bases outside the gene matches: 0. CDR3 nucleotides: TGTGCCAGCAGTGAAGGACAGGGGGCTTCACCCCTCCACTTT. Translating it yields CASSEGQGASPLHF.

V is TRBV2 and J is TRBJ2-7; 9 positions agree with TRBD2. The germline V gene has CDR1 SNHLY and CDR2 FYNNEI. Losses at the gene ends were 1 base for V and 3 bases for J; bases not matched to a gene: 4. CDR3 length: 15 residues. As DNA, the CDR3 is TGTGCCAGCAGTGAAGAGACTAGCGGATACTACGAGCAGTACTTC. Its protein is CASSEETSGYYEQYF. The full variable domain, rest sourced from reference TRBV2 and TRBJ2-7, is EPEVTQTPSHQVTQMGQEVILRCVPISNHLYFYWYRQILGQKVEFLVSFYNNEISEKSEIFDDQFSVERPDGSNFTLKIRSTKLEDSAMYFCASSEETSGYYEQYFGPGTRLTVT.

The chain combines TRBV9 with TRBJ2-5; 9 positions agree with TRBD2. J gave up 4 bases and V 1 base, and 8 bases lay outside the gene matches. CDR1 SGDLS and CDR2 YYNGEE come from the germline V gene. This CDR3 region has 16 residues. CDR3 nucleotide sequence: TGTGCCAGCAGCGTATCAGGGCGGGGGGGATCAGAGACCCAGTACTTC. Translated: CASSVSGRGGSETQYF.

This clone was detected once. V gene TRBV7-9 combines with J gene TRBJ1-1, with D unclear. Trimming took off 3 bases at V and 5 bases at J, with 19 bases between the two ends. The CDR3 is 16 amino acids. From germline, CDR1 is SEHNR and CDR2 FQNEAQ (reference sequence). Here the CDR3 DNA reads TGTGCCAGCAGCTTGGTCGGATATAATAGAGGAACTGAAGCTTTCTTT. Amino acids: CASSLVGYNRGTEAFF.

This chain uses TRBV10-3 with TRBJ2-5, with D perhaps TRBD1 (6 bases). CDR3 size: 14 residues. Germline V gives CDR1 ENHRY, CDR2 SYGVKD. V was pared by 3 bases and J by 5 bases, with 13 bases between. This chain's CDR3 is CAISDFGGPETQYF. The CDR3 DNA reads TGTGCCATCAGTGATTTTGGGGGCCCTGAGACCCAGTACTTC.

The chain is built from TRBV2 and TRBJ1-5; 9 nucleotides agree with TRBD1. Per the germline V gene, CDR1 is SNHLY and CDR2 is FYNNEI. V gave up 6 bases and J gave up 5 bases; unmatched junction bases: 2. The CDR3 has 13 residues. For the CDR3, the DNA is TGTGCCAGCAGGGGGACAGGGCATCAGCCCCAGCATTTT. It encodes CASRGTGHQPQHF.

This sequence joins TRBV29-1 and TRBJ2-3, with 8 bases that match TRBD2. The CDR3 length is 16 residues. Germline V gene lookup returns CDR1 SQVTM and CDR2 ANQGSEA. The ends lost 2 bases at V and 2 bases at J; junction bases unmatched: 9. CDR3 sequence reads: CSVELFSGEPTDTQYF. Written as DNA, the CDR3 is TGCAGCGTTGAACTCTTTAGCGGGGAACCCACAGATACGCAGTATTTT.

The rearrangement uses TRBV19 and TRBJ2-3; TRBD2 agrees at 7 bases. The CDR3 has 14 residues. V dropped 7 bases and J dropped 5; count of bases not matched to a gene: 9. Germline assignment: CDR1 LNHDA and CDR2 SQIVND (reference sequence). CDR3 in amino acids: CASNRGPGGDTQYF. The CDR3 DNA reads as TGTGCCAGTAATCGGGGTCCGGGGGGAGATACGCAGTATTTT. The complete variable domain, with remaining parts taken from reference TRBV19 and TRBJ2-3, reads DGGITQSPKYLFRKEGQNVTLSCEQNLNHDAMYWYRQDPGQGLRLIYYSQIVNDFQKGDIAEGYSVSREKKESFPLTVTSAQKNPTAFYLCASNRGPGGDTQYFGPGTRLTVL.

The chain uses TRBV7-6 and TRBJ1-4, with 7 positions matching TRBD1. The CDR3 sequence is 16 residues long. The germline gives CDR1 SGHVS, CDR2 FNYEAQ. J was trimmed by 7 bases and V by 5 bases; bases with no gene match: 13. The CDR3 DNA follows: TGTGCCAGCAGCCTTCCGGGGGCAGGGGGAACTGAAAAACTGTTTTTT. Amino acids: CASSLPGAGGTEKLFF.

This chain links TRBV7-9 with TRBJ1-2, with a tentative D call TRBD1 (5 bases). Trimming cost V 5 bases and J 4 bases, with 20 bases left between them. This CDR3 comprises 16 residues. Germline V gene sequence: CDR1 SEHNR, CDR2 FQNEAQ (reference sequence). The CDR3 region has the DNA TGTGCCAGCAGCACTTCGACAGCCCTCAATTCCTATGGCTACACCTTC. It encodes CASSTSTALNSYGYTF. Full variable domain (remainder filled in from reference TRBV7-9 and TRBJ1-2): DTGVSQNPRHKITKRGQNVTFRCDPISEHNRLYWYRQTLGQGPEFLTYFQNEAQLEKSRLLSDRFSAERPKGSFSTLEIQRTEQGDSAMYLCASSTSTALNSYGYTFGSGTRLTVV.

The chain uses TRBV7-3 and TRBJ1-1, with D hard to call. Trimming removed 0 bases at V and 3 bases at J, with 11 bases between. CDR3 length equals 15 residues. The germline CDR1 and CDR2 sequences are SGHTA and FQGTGA. The CDR3 spells CASSLTLIGDTEAFF. DNA for the CDR3: TGTGCCAGCAGCTTAACCCTAATCGGGGACACTGAAGCTTTCTTT.

This chain connects TRBV30 to TRBJ1-2, with D hard to call. Germline-derived CDR1 and CDR2 are GTSNPN and SVGIG (reference sequence). The CDR3 runs 13 residues. With 0 bases removed from V and 5 bases from J, the gap between germline ends came to 10 bases. This CDR3 is CAWSVRGLYGYTF. Written as DNA, the CDR3 is TGTGCCTGGAGTGTACGCGGGCTTTATGGCTACACCTTC.

The rearrangement links TRBV15 to TRBJ2-7, with 8 bases that match TRBD2. The CDR3 runs 13 residues. Germline trimming cut 0 bases from V and 5 bases from J; bases unmatched to any gene: 0. Germline assignment: CDR1 LNHNV and CDR2 YYDKDF (reference sequence). The CDR3 reads CATSRERGDEQYF. The CDR3 DNA follows: TGTGCCACCAGCAGAGAGCGGGGGGACGAGCAGTACTTC.

The V call is TRBV7-3, the J call TRBJ2-6; possibly TRBD2 for D (7 bases). V was trimmed by 5 bases and J by 3 bases, leaving 23 bases between them. Germline V lookup: CDR1 SGHTA, CDR2 FQGTGA. The CDR3 has 19 residues. CDR3 in DNA: TGTGCCAGCAGCCCGAGGGGGGGCCTTCGTTTCTTTGGGGCCAACGTCCTGACTTTC. Residues: CASSPRGGLRFFGANVLTF.

The chain uses TRBV7-2 and TRBJ1-5; D is perhaps TRBD1 (5 bases). CDR1 and CDR2 (germline): SGHTA, FQGNSA. The CDR3 runs to 14 residues. V was clipped by 4 bases and J by 7 bases, with 14 bases between them. CDR3 bases: TGTGCCAGCAGCTCTCAGGGAGGAACGCAGCCCCAGCATTTT. Translation: CASSSQGGTQPQHF.

This chain connects TRBV11-1 to TRBJ2-4; 9 bases line up with TRBD2. Germline CDR1 and CDR2: SGHAT and FQDESV (reference sequence). After removal of 2 bases from V and 9 bases from J, the junction contained 8 bases not matched to a gene. This CDR3 has 15 residues. The CDR3 reads CASSLPAGGIGIQYF. The CDR3 DNA sequence: TGTGCCAGCAGCTTACCAGCGGGAGGAATCGGCATTCAGTACTTC.

The V and J genes are TRBV7-2 and TRBJ2-3; D may be TRBD2 (5 bases). V gave up 1 base and J gave up 4 bases, with 12 bases separating them. Germline V CDR1 and CDR2: SGHTA, FQGNSA. There are 15 residues in the CDR3. The DNA of the CDR3 is TGTGCCAGCAGCTTAGACCGGGGTAGGGCAGATACGCAGTATTTT. This codes for CASSLDRGRADTQYF. Variable domain in full (rest from reference TRBV7-2 and TRBJ2-3): GAGVSQSPSNKVTEKGKDVELRCDPISGHTALYWYRQSLGQGLEFLIYFQGNSAPDKSGLPSDRFSAERTGGSVSTLTIQRTQQEDSAVYLCASSLDRGRADTQYFGPGTRLTVL.

This clone was recorded only once. This chain uses TRBV10-3 with TRBJ2-3; D unclear. The CDR3 has 13 amino acids. Trimming took 2 bases from V and 6 from J, leaving 9 bases between them. Germline loops: CDR1 ENHRY, CDR2 SYGVKD. The CDR3 region is CAISEHNYDTQYF. As DNA, the CDR3 is TGTGCCATCAGTGAGCACAACTATGATACGCAGTATTTT.

The rearrangement links TRBV7-3 to TRBJ2-2; 7 bases are shared with TRBD1. The J segment lost 3 bases and the V segment lost 5 bases, leaving 9 bases of the junction unmatched. CDR1 and CDR2 (germline): SGHTA, FQGTGA. CDR3 size: 16 residues. The CDR3 DNA reads TGTGCCAGCAGCCGGAGGACAGGAGGAGACACCGGGGAGCTGTTTTTT. It yields the protein CASSRRTGGDTGELFF.

There are a few counts of this clone. The CDR3 bases are TGTGCCAGCAGTCCCGGCGGCCGGGATAGCAATCAGCCCCAGCATTTT. Translation gives CASSPGGRDSNQPQHF. The chain carries TRBV28 and TRBJ1-5; D uncertain. The CDR3 length is 16 residues. V lost 5 bases and J 0 bases, leaving 14 bases between the germline ends. In germline, CDR1 is MDHEN, CDR2 SYDVKM.

The V gene is TRBV5-6, the J gene TRBJ1-2, with TRBD1 matching 7 bases. Trimming at V came to 4 bases and at J to 5 bases, leaving 11 bases not matched to a gene. The CDR3 is 15 amino acids. CDR1 and CDR2 from the germline V gene are SGHDT and YYEEEE. DNA for the CDR3: TGTGCCAGCAGCCCGGCCGGTGTCAGGGGGTATGGCTACACCTTC. Translated: CASSPAGVRGYGYTF.

The chain uses TRBV30 and TRBJ1-5; the match to TRBD1 covers 8 bases. The CDR3 loop spans 16 amino acids. Germline V gene sequence: CDR1 GTSNPN, CDR2 SVGIG (reference sequence). The V segment lost 1 base and the J segment 7 bases; nucleotides outside the gene matches: 12. CDR3 region: CAWSGRDRLFQQPQHF. CDR3 DNA: TGTGCCTGGAGTGGCCGGGACAGGCTCTTCCAGCAGCCCCAGCATTTT. Based on the CDR3 plus reference TRBV30 and TRBJ1-5, the full variable domain is SQTIHQWPATLVQPVGSPLSLECTVEGTSNPNLYWYRQAAGRGLQLLFYSVGIGQISSEVPQNLSASRPQDRQFILSSKKLLLSDSGFYLCAWSGRDRLFQQPQHFGDGTRLSIL.

CDR3 amino acids: CASSLTSGGSPYEQYF. The CDR3 DNA follows: TGTGCCAGCAGCTTAACTAGCGGGGGGTCACCCTACGAGCAGTACTTC. The genes are TRBV7-2 and TRBJ2-7; the match to TRBD2 covers 12 bases. Germline CDR1 is SGHTA and CDR2 is FQGNSA. This CDR3 contains 16 residues. Trimming at V came to 2 bases and at J to 2 bases, leaving 4 bases not matched to a gene.

A single count supports this clone. This chain uses TRBV2 with TRBJ2-1; 7 bases agree with TRBD1. CDR3 length equals 17 residues. Germline loops: CDR1 SNHLY, CDR2 FYNNEI. V gave up 3 bases and J gave up 4 bases; unmatched junction bases: 12. CDR3 in amino acids: CASSEPQQGRGYNEQFF. CDR3 nucleotides: TGTGCCAGCAGTGAGCCGCAACAGGGGCGCGGTTACAATGAGCAGTTCTTC.

V usage is TRBV6-5 and J usage is TRBJ2-1, with D maybe TRBD1 (5 bases). Trimming took off 4 bases at V and 2 bases at J, with 12 bases between the two ends. The CDR3 is made up of 15 amino acids. Germline CDR1 and CDR2: MNHEY and SVGAGI. The CDR3 loop reads CASSSQGLPYNEQFF. CDR3 coding DNA: TGTGCCAGCAGTTCCCAGGGTCTCCCCTACAATGAGCAGTTCTTC.

The V gene is TRBV11-1, the J gene TRBJ2-7, with 8 bases matching TRBD2. Germline V gene lookup returns CDR1 SGHAT and CDR2 FQDESV (reference sequence). The CDR3 is 15 amino acids. The V gene end was trimmed by 7 bases and the J gene end by 6 bases; junction bases not matched to a gene: 14. This CDR3 reads CASTDQGLGNGEQYF. CDR3 DNA: TGTGCCAGCACCGACCAGGGACTAGGGAATGGCGAGCAGTACTTC.

V usage is TRBV27 and J usage is TRBJ2-3, with TRBD2 as a possible D gene (5 bases). The CDR3 spans 16 residues. Germline-derived CDR1 and CDR2 are MNHEY and SMNVEV (reference sequence). Trimming cost V 5 bases and J 1 base, with 16 bases left between them. The DNA for the CDR3 is TGTGCCAGCAGTGGAAGCGACGGGATTCGCACAGATACGCAGTATTTT. Amino acid sequence: CASSGSDGIRTDTQYF.

The V call is TRBV14, the J call TRBJ2-1; 8 bases match TRBD2. The V gene end was trimmed by 1 base and the J gene end by 8 bases; junction bases not matched to a gene: 4. CDR3 size: 14 residues. CDR1 and CDR2 (germline): SGHDN, FVKESK. The CDR3 loop reads CASSQGSGSDEQFF. As DNA, the CDR3 is TGTGCCAGCAGCCAAGGAAGCGGGAGCGATGAGCAGTTCTTC.

The chain links TRBV18 to TRBJ1-1; 7 nucleotides line up with TRBD1. V dropped 4 bases and J dropped 11; count of bases not matched to a gene: 7. Germline V lookup: CDR1 KGHSH, CDR2 LQKENI. This CDR3 is built from 12 residues. The CDR3, as DNA: TGTGCCAGCTCACTTCCGACAGGGACCGCTTTCTTT. Its protein product is CASSLPTGTAFF. The full variable domain, completed using reference TRBV18 and TRBJ1-1, is NAGVMQNPRHLVRRRGQEARLRCSPMKGHSHVYWYRQLPEEGLKFMVYLQKENIIDESGMPKERFSAEFPKEGPSILRIQQVVRGDSAAYFCASSLPTGTAFFGQGTRLTVV.